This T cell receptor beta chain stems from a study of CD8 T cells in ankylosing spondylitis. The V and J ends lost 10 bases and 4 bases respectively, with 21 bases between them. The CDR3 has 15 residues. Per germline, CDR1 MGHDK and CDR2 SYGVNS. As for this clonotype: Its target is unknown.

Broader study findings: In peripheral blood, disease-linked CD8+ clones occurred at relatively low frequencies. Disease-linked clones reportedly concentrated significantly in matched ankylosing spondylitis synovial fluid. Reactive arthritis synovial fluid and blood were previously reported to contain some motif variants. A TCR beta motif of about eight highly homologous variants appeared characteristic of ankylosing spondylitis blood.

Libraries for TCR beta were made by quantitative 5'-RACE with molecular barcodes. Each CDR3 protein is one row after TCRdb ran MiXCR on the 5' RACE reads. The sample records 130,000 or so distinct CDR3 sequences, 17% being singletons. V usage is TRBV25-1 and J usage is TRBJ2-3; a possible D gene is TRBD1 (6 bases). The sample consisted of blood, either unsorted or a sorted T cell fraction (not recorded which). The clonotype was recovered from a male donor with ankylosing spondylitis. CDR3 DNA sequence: TGTGCCACCACTTTCGGGACACCAAGGGCAGATACGCAGTATTTT. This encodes CATTFGTPRADTQYF. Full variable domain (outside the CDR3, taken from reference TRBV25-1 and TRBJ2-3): EADIYQTPRYLVIGTGKKITLECSQTMGHDKMYWYQQDPGMELHLIHYSYGVNSTEKGDLSSESTVSRIRTEHFPLTLESARPSHTSQYLCATTFGTPRADTQYFGPGTRLTVL.